Following are 14 T cell receptor beta chains from one sample sequenced in a study of breast tumors, draining lymph nodes, adjacent tissues. TCRdb called the multiplex PCR reads again in MiXCR, with one record for every CDR3 protein. The sample includes more than 50,000 distinct CDR3 sequences, roughly two fifths seen only once; the top ten take approximately 8.7%. The sequenced sample consisted of breast tumor tissue. The receptors derive from a female donor with breast cancer. Some clones in this sample may be carry-over from other donors' samples.

This clonotype was counted ten times or more. V usage is TRBV11-3 and J usage is TRBJ2-7; D is ambiguous. The CDR3 is 14 amino acids. The germline gives CDR1 SGHNT, CDR2 YENEEA. The V end lost 4 bases, the J end lost 2 bases, and 12 bases lay between the germline ends. CDR3 region: CASSSLSTAYEQYF. The CDR3 DNA follows: TGTGCCAGCAGCTCCCTTTCGACGGCCTACGAGCAGTACTTC.

This clonotype was counted at least ten times. The rearrangement joins TRBV27 to TRBJ1-6; the match to TRBD1 covers 8 bases. The V segment lost 5 bases and the J segment 6 bases; nucleotides outside the gene matches: 6. Germline-derived CDR1 and CDR2 are MNHEY and SMNVEV (reference sequence). The CDR3 is 15 residues long. In nucleotides, the CDR3 is TGTGCCAGCAGTCCCCGGACAGGGCGTAATTCACCCCTCCACTTT. It yields the protein CASSPRTGRNSPLHF.

The CDR3 region has the DNA TGTGCTAGAGGTGGGACTTATAGCGATGAGCAGTTCTTC. Translated, it gives CARGGTYSDEQFF. V is TRBV25-1 and J is TRBJ2-1; tentatively, D is TRBD2 (6 bases). The CDR3 has 13 residues. Germline values: CDR1 MGHDK, CDR2 SYGVNS.

In its sample, this clonotype was seen many times. V and J are TRBV7-2 and TRBJ2-7; 13 bases agree with TRBD2. The V and J ends lost 7 bases and 0 bases, in that order; junction bases with no gene match: 12. The CDR3 covers 18 residues. The germline V gene has CDR1 SGHTA and CDR2 FQGNSA. CDR3 region: CASNRRSGTSGNSYEQYF. CDR3 DNA: TGTGCCAGCAATCGACGCTCCGGGACTAGCGGGAACTCCTACGAGCAGTACTTC.

This clonotype was found many times. The chain couples TRBV6-6 to TRBJ1-6; unclear D gene. CDR1 is MNHNY and CDR2 is SVGAGI in the germline V gene (reference sequence). This CDR3 comprises 14 residues. With 6 bases removed from V and 9 bases from J, the gap between germline ends came to 15 bases. The CDR3 is CASSLTVRASPLHF. In DNA, the CDR3 is TGTGCCAGCAGCCTAACCGTTCGGGCTTCACCCCTCCACTTT.

This clonotype showed up just a few times. The chain couples TRBV20-1 to TRBJ2-4; 8 bases fit TRBD2. This CDR3 region has 15 residues. V lost 6 bases, J lost 5 bases, and 12 bases stayed unmatched. Germline V gene sequence: CDR1 DFQATT, CDR2 SNEGSKA (reference sequence). The CDR3 nucleotides read TGCAGTGCCCCGGGACTAGATGTTGTCGAAAACATTCAGTACTTC. Protein sequence: CSAPGLDVVENIQYF.

About this clonotype itself: At one of its ends the junction is not consistent with the germline gene, which may arise from a read error. The V and J genes are TRBV13 and TRBJ1-3, with D perhaps TRBD1 (6 bases). Germline V CDR1 and CDR2: PRHDT, FYEKMQ (reference sequence). The CDR3 extends over 12 amino acids. The CDR3 protein is CASSEEGGRVTF. CDR3 bases: TGTGCCAGCAGCGAAGAGGGGGGAAGAGTTACCTTT. Complete variable domain (other parts from reference TRBV13 and TRBJ1-3): AAGVIQSPRHLIKEKRETATLKCYPIPRHDTVYWYQQGPGQDPQFLISFYEKMQSDKGSIPDRFSAQQFSDYHSELNMSSLELGDSALYFCASSEEGGRVTFGEGSWLTVV.

The sample holds one count of this clonotype. Likely a read error: the CDR3 ends without its conserved phenylalanine or tryptophan. V usage is TRBV20-1 and J usage is TRBJ2-2, with D uncertain. CDR3 length: 15 residues. CDR1 DFQATT and CDR2 SNEGSKA come from the germline V gene (reference sequence). CDR3 protein: CSARDMGTNTGELFS. The CDR3, as DNA: TGCAGCGCTAGAGACATGGGCACGAACACCGGGGAGCTGTTTTCT.

This clonotype was seen ten or more times. The chain combines TRBV20-1 with TRBJ2-2; no reliable D call. Germline-derived CDR1 and CDR2 are DFQATT and SNEGSKA (reference sequence). This CDR3 region has 15 residues. V shed 6 bases and J shed 0 bases, with 14 bases lying between them. The CDR3 region is CSAPKQGSNTGELFF. In DNA form, the CDR3 reads TGCAGTGCCCCAAAACAAGGTTCGAACACCGGGGAGCTGTTTTTT.

There are many counts of this clonotype. The chain uses TRBV19 and TRBJ2-2; D ambiguous. Per the germline V gene, CDR1 is LNHDA and CDR2 is SQIVND (reference sequence). Trimming removed 3 bases from V and 4 bases from J, with 3 bases in between. The length of the CDR3 is 12 residues. This CDR3 reads CASSIVTGELFF. In DNA form, the CDR3 reads TGTGCCAGTAGTATCGTCACCGGGGAGCTGTTTTTT.

The J gene is TRBJ2-5, the V gene TRBV10-3; 8 positions match TRBD2. Trimming cost V 4 bases and J 2 bases; bases outside gene matches: 3. Per germline, CDR1 ENHRY and CDR2 SYGVKD. The CDR3 runs 14 residues. The CDR3 loop reads CAISVAGRQETQYF. CDR3 DNA sequence: TGTGCCATCAGTGTAGCGGGGAGGCAAGAGACCCAGTACTTC.

About this clonotype: This may be a read error, as it is one base from a much larger clone. The chain links TRBV5-4 to TRBJ2-5; D gene unclear. The CDR3 has 12 residues. Germline CDR1 SGHNT, CDR2 YYREEE (reference sequence). The CDR3 protein is CASSFTPAPFLF. The CDR3 DNA sequence: TGTGCCAGCAGCTTCACGCCGGCACCCTTCCTCTTC.

This clonotype was seen once. The rearrangement uses TRBV10-3 and TRBJ1-1, with D perhaps matching TRBD1 (5 bases). Germline values: CDR1 ENHRY, CDR2 SYGVKD. This CDR3 region has 15 residues. V was pared by 10 bases and J by 0 bases, with 18 bases between. DNA for the CDR3: TGTGCCAACAGCGACGGGGGACGGCTGAACACTGAAGCTTTCTTT. Encoded protein: CANSDGGRLNTEAFF.

The genes are TRBV6-2 or TRBV6-3 and TRBJ2-1; TRBD2 agrees at 8 bases. Germline V gene lookup returns CDR1 MNHEY and CDR2 SVGEGT. The CDR3 has 16 amino acids. The J segment lost 8 bases and the V segment lost 6 bases, leaving 15 bases of the junction unmatched. CDR3 coding DNA: TGTGCCAGCAGAGACTCTGGACTAGCCAAAGCTCATGAGCAGTTCTTC. This codes for CASRDSGLAKAHEQFF.